These 25 T cell receptor beta chains were all obtained from the same sample, sequenced in a study of T cells in Graves' hyperthyroidism and ophthalmopathy. It was RNA transcripts that yielded the amplified TCR beta CDR3 regions. The TCR CDR3 was amplified in a first-round RT-PCR using the HTBI primer set. TCRdb reprocessed the multiplex PCR reads via MiXCR and lists one record per CDR3 protein. The sample records around 450,000 distinct CDR3 sequences, approximately 15% being singletons. The sequenced material came from blood. All receptors come from a woman between 18 and 29 years old with Graves' hyperthyroidism.

The sample holds many counts of this clonotype. The rearrangement joins TRBV3-1 to TRBJ2-7; TRBD2 matches at 7 bases. CDR1 and CDR2 from the germline V gene are LGHDT and YNNKEL (reference sequence). Trimming at V came to 2 bases and at J to 4 bases, leaving 8 bases not matched to a gene. This CDR3 is 15 amino acids long. CDR3 protein: CASSQTAGSGYEQYF. CDR3 nucleotides: TGTGCCAGCAGCCAAACAGCGGGATCGGGATACGAGCAGTACTTC.

The gene calls are TRBV4-3 and TRBJ1-6; unclear D gene. This CDR3 spans 14 amino acids. V lost 0 bases to trimming and J lost 10 bases, with 10 bases between them. Germline loops: CDR1 LGHNA, CDR2 YSLEER. The CDR3 DNA sequence: TGCGCCAGCAGCCAAGATCGCGGGCGGTCACCCCTCCACTTT. It codes for CASSQDRGRSPLHF.

This clonotype has more than one count but fewer than ten. The chain combines TRBV15 with TRBJ1-1; 11 bases are a match to TRBD1. The CDR3 runs 17 residues. Trimming cost V 4 bases and J 1 base; bases outside gene matches: 8. Per the germline V gene, CDR1 is LNHNV and CDR2 is YYDKDF (reference sequence). CDR3 region: CATSKPRDRGANTEAFF. CDR3 in DNA: TGTGCCACCAGCAAACCGCGGGACAGGGGGGCGAACACTGAAGCTTTCTTT.

This clonotype appeared a few times. The chain combines TRBV29-1 with TRBJ1-3; possibly TRBD1 for D (5 bases). V dropped 6 bases and J dropped 4 bases, with 13 bases sitting between them. The CDR3 length is 13 residues. Per germline, CDR1 SQVTM and CDR2 ANQGSEA. CDR3 nucleotides: TGCAGCGTGCGGGCAGGGAAAGGAAACACCATATATTTT. It codes for CSVRAGKGNTIYF.

This clonotype showed up many times. The V gene is TRBV20-1, the J gene TRBJ2-7; 9 nucleotides match TRBD1. Germline-derived CDR1 and CDR2 are DFQATT and SNEGSKA (reference sequence). V gave up 2 bases and J gave up 5 bases; unmatched junction bases: 10. CDR3 length: 15 amino acids. DNA for the CDR3: TGCAGTGCTAGACCCCTGGGGACAGGGCTAAACGAGCAGTACTTC. Translated, it gives CSARPLGTGLNEQYF.

This clonotype has just a few counts. V usage is TRBV4-1 and J usage is TRBJ2-7, with D possibly matching TRBD1 (5 bases). The CDR3 is 13 residues long. CDR1 and CDR2 (germline): MGHRA, YSYEKL. Trimming took 3 bases from V and 2 from J, leaving 8 bases between them. CDR3 in amino acids: CASSQGPAYEQYF. The DNA of the CDR3 is TGCGCCAGCAGCCAGGGGCCAGCCTACGAGCAGTACTTC.

On this clonotype itself: The junction departs from the called germline gene at one end, perhaps through a read error. The chain carries TRBV6-9 and TRBJ2-2; D is perhaps TRBD2 (7 bases). CDR1 MNHGY and CDR2 SVAAGI come from the germline V gene. This CDR3 is built from 18 residues. The CDR3 DNA reads as TGTGCCGGCAGTTCCTTTTGGGGGGGGCGCAGTGTCCCCGGGGAGCTGTTTTTT. It translates to CAGSSFWGGRSVPGELFF.

The sample holds many counts of this clonotype. This chain joins TRBV12-3 or TRBV12-4 and TRBJ1-5; 8 bases are a match to TRBD1. The CDR3 length is 14 residues. V gave up 2 bases and J gave up 5 bases; unmatched junction bases: 2. CDR3 DNA: TGTGCCAGCAGTTTAAGGACAGGGTATCAGCCCCAGCATTTT. Its translation: CASSLRTGYQPQHF.

V and J are TRBV29-1 and TRBJ2-3, with D maybe TRBD1 (5 bases). CDR1 and CDR2 from the germline V gene are SQVTM and ANQGSEA. V was cut by 3 bases and J by 4 bases, with 5 bases left in between. The CDR3 totals 11 residues. The CDR3 loop reads CSVEGPDTQYF. In DNA form, the CDR3 reads TGCAGCGTTGAGGGGCCAGATACGCAGTATTTT.

This clonotype was seen ten or more times. The chain uses TRBV11-2 and TRBJ2-7; 7 bases line up with TRBD1. Unmatched junction bases numbered 12, after V lost 4 bases and J lost 0 bases. Germline CDR1 SGHAT, CDR2 FQNNGV. The CDR3 length is 17 residues. The CDR3 DNA reads as TGTGCCAGCAGCTCGCGACCGGGACAGAGGACCTCCTACGAGCAGTACTTC. As protein: CASSSRPGQRTSYEQYF.

This clonotype was observed at least ten times. The genes are TRBV28 and TRBJ2-7; perhaps TRBD1 as D (6 bases). CDR1 MDHEN and CDR2 SYDVKM come from the germline V gene. Between the trimmed V and J ends, which lost 3 bases and 4 bases, there was a span of 10 bases. The CDR3 has 13 residues. The CDR3 DNA sequence: TGTGCCAGCAGTTTGCCCAGGGGATACGAGCAGTACTTC. Translation gives CASSLPRGYEQYF.

The chain combines TRBV19 with TRBJ2-1, with TRBD1 identical over 9 bases. CDR1 is LNHDA, CDR2 SQIVND, per germline (reference sequence). The CDR3 covers 14 residues. V was pared by 6 bases and J by 5 bases, with 5 bases of the junction left unmatched. CDR3 in DNA: TGTGCCAGTAGCATCCGGGACAGGGACAATGAGCAGTTCTTC. It codes for CASSIRDRDNEQFF.

In its sample, this clonotype was seen many times. The gene calls are TRBV3-1 and TRBJ2-2; D perhaps matches TRBD2 (6 bases). V was trimmed by 5 bases and J by 3 bases, leaving 13 bases between them. CDR3 length: 15 amino acids. Germline V gene data show CDR1 as LGHDT and CDR2 as YNNKEL (reference sequence). The DNA of the CDR3 is TGTGCCAGCAGCACCTTGGCGGGGTACACCGGGGAGCTGTTTTTT. It translates to CASSTLAGYTGELFF. The full variable domain, rest sourced from reference TRBV3-1 and TRBJ2-2, is DTAVSQTPKYLVTQMGNDKSIKCEQNLGHDTMYWYKQDSKKFLKIMFSYNNKELIINETVPNRFSPKSPDKAHLNLHINSLELGDSAVYFCASSTLAGYTGELFFGEGSRLTVL.

This clonotype was counted many times. The chain has TRBV7-8 and TRBJ1-6; D not resolved. This CDR3 has 15 residues. The V gene's germline CDR1 is SGHVS and CDR2 FQNEAQ. With 3 bases removed from V and 7 bases from J, the gap between germline ends came to 13 bases. CDR3 sequence (DNA): TGTGCCAGCAGCTTGAATAAGGGAGGAAATTCACCCCTCCACTTT. Translating it yields CASSLNKGGNSPLHF.

In this sample, this clonotype turned up a few times. The rearrangement uses TRBV5-4 and TRBJ1-2; D ambiguous. Trimming cost V 0 bases and J 4 bases, with 10 bases left between them. The germline V gene encodes CDR1 SGHNT and CDR2 YYREEE (reference sequence). The CDR3 runs to 14 residues. The CDR3 reads CASSLEANSYGYTF. CDR3 sequence (DNA): TGTGCCAGCAGCTTGGAAGCTAACAGCTATGGCTACACCTTC.

This clonotype was recorded many times. J is TRBJ2-5 and V is TRBV3-1, with D possibly matching TRBD2 (5 bases). V was trimmed by 0 bases and J by 7 bases, leaving 12 bases between them. This CDR3 region has 14 residues. From germline, CDR1 is LGHDT and CDR2 YNNKEL (reference sequence). The CDR3: CASSQERGLGTQYF. CDR3 coding DNA: TGTGCCAGCAGCCAAGAAAGAGGGCTTGGGACCCAGTACTTC.

Only a few counts were recorded for this clonotype. Compared with germline, one end of the junction differs, possibly owing to a read error. The chain uses TRBV5-1 and TRBJ2-3; D is ambiguous. The CDR3 loop spans 15 amino acids. The germline CDR1 and CDR2 sequences are SGHRS and YFSETQ. CDR3 sequence reads: CASSLWADSTDTQCF. The CDR3 bases are TGCGCCAGCAGCTTGTGGGCGGATAGCACAGATACGCAGTGTTTT.

This clonotype was observed a handful of times. The rearrangement links TRBV2 to TRBJ2-7; 9 nucleotides agree with TRBD2. CDR3 length: 14 residues. Per germline, CDR1 SNHLY and CDR2 FYNNEI. The trim removed 3 bases at V and 4 bases at J, leaving 4 bases unmatched. The CDR3 is CASSDSGGLYEQYF. Here the CDR3 DNA reads TGTGCCAGCAGTGATAGCGGGGGTTTGTACGAGCAGTACTTC.

A few counts support this clonotype. This chain links TRBV10-3 with TRBJ1-3; perhaps TRBD1 as D (6 bases). The CDR3 covers 14 residues. The germline gives CDR1 ENHRY, CDR2 SYGVKD. Trimming stripped 10 bases from V and 0 bases from J, with 13 bases between. This CDR3 reads CATRDISSGNTIYF. Here the CDR3 DNA reads TGTGCCACCCGGGACATCTCCTCTGGAAACACCATATATTTT.

This clonotype was detected many times. J is TRBJ2-1 and V is TRBV6-1, with 8 bases fitting TRBD2. The V segment lost 5 bases and the J segment 10 bases; nucleotides outside the gene matches: 16. Per germline, CDR1 MNHNS and CDR2 SASEGT. The CDR3 contains 16 residues. Here the CDR3 DNA reads TGTGCCAGCAGTAGGGCCCCCGTAGCGGGGTCCCAGGAGCAGTTCTTC. Amino acid sequence: CASSRAPVAGSQEQFF.

This clonotype showed up many times. CDR3 DNA sequence: TGTGCCAGCAGTGAGGGACTAGCGGGCGAGCAGTACTTC. Residues: CASSEGLAGEQYF. This chain connects TRBV2 to TRBJ2-7; 12 bases line up with TRBD2. CDR1 and CDR2 from the germline V gene are SNHLY and FYNNEI. CDR3 length equals 13 residues. V was clipped by 3 bases and J by 6 bases; unmatched bases: 0.

At least ten counts were recorded for this clonotype. This chain joins TRBV20-1 and TRBJ2-7; D gene uncertain. The CDR3 has 12 residues. V was pared by 5 bases and J by 3 bases, with 11 bases between. Germline loops: CDR1 DFQATT, CDR2 SNEGSKA (reference sequence). The CDR3 is CSAVKEHYEQYF. Here the CDR3 DNA reads TGCAGTGCTGTTAAGGAACACTACGAGCAGTACTTC.

This clonotype was recorded many times. The chain has TRBV9 and TRBJ2-3; possibly TRBD2 for D (5 bases). The CDR3 is 15 residues long. The V gene lost 0 bases and the J gene lost 4 bases, with 12 bases spanning the gap. CDR1 SGDLS and CDR2 YYNGEE come from the germline V gene. The CDR3 sequence is CASSVAPGRADTQYF. The CDR3 DNA sequence: TGTGCCAGCAGCGTAGCCCCGGGAAGGGCAGATACGCAGTATTTT.

The chain has TRBV7-2 and TRBJ2-3; 7 bases align to TRBD2. The V and J ends lost 6 bases and 5 bases, in that order; junction bases with no gene match: 14. CDR1 and CDR2 (germline): SGHTA, FQGNSA. This CDR3 comprises 16 residues. The CDR3 coding sequence is TGTGCCAGCAGTTTGGGGGGGGACCTAGGGATAGATACGCAGTATTTT. As protein: CASSLGGDLGIDTQYF. The full variable domain, in which reference TRBV7-2 and TRBJ2-3 provide the parts outside the CDR3, is GAGVSQSPSNKVTEKGKDVELRCDPISGHTALYWYRQSLGQGLEFLIYFQGNSAPDKSGLPSDRFSAERTGGSVSTLTIQRTQQEDSAVYLCASSLGGDLGIDTQYFGPGTRLTVL.

About this clonotype itself: A much larger clone lies one base from this, so it may be a read error. The chain uses TRBV27 and TRBJ2-7; 11 positions match TRBD2. The germline CDR1 and CDR2 sequences are MNHEY and SMNVEV (reference sequence). CDR3 length: 14 amino acids. CDR3 nucleotide sequence: TGTGCCGGCAGTAGCGGGAGGGATGGATACGAGCAGTACTTC. It encodes CAGSSGRDGYEQYF.